The rows below give T cell receptor beta chains drawn from one sample of a study of cytotoxic CD8 clonotypes in ibrutinib-treated CLL. Using immunoSEQ multiplex PCR, the repertoire was profiled, and TCRdb retains in-frame clones only, with some absent. The table lists roughly 130,000 clones, 85% to 95% of them singletons. Source: PBMCs, taken after 12 months of ibrutinib treatment. The receptors come from a human donor with chronic lymphocytic leukemia. The CDR3 runs from the conserved cysteine through the conserved F or W. D genes are given only for firm matches. Only some rows state a clone size, as once, few, many or a class for expanded clones.

d_call	v_call	j_call	clone_size	cdr3_aa	cdr3_nt
.	TRBV4-2	TRBJ2-1	.	CASSQLKGGEQFF	TGTGCCAGCAGCCAACTTAAGGGAGGTGAGCAGTTCTTC
TRBD2	TRBV28	TRBJ2-1	once	CASSPGGTSGKIDEQFF	TGTGCCAGCAGCCCCGGGGGGACTAGCGGGAAAATCGATGAGCAGTTCTTC
.	TRBV9	TRBJ2-2	.	CASSVVVGNTGELFF	TGTGCCAGCAGCGTAGTGGTAGGGAACACCGGGGAGCTGTTTTTT
.	TRBV5-7	TRBJ1-5	.	CASSLGGTGLGQPQHF	TGTGCCAGCAGCTTAGGTGGAACAGGGTTGGGTCAGCCCCAGCATTTT
.	TRBV30	TRBJ2-3	.	CAWIATVPSTDTQYF	TGTGCCTGGATCGCGACAGTCCCGAGCACAGATACGCAGTATTTT
.	TRBV30	TRBJ2-7	once	CAWGDSFGDEQYF	TGTGCCTGGGGGGACTCTTTCGGCGACGAGCAGTACTTC
.	TRBV7-3	TRBJ1-3	once	CASSYGRLQSSGNTIYF	TGTGCCAGCAGCTACGGTAGGTTACAGTCCTCTGGAAACACCATATATTTT
.	TRBV6-6	TRBJ2-3	.	CASSRAQDTQYF	TGTGCCAGCAGTCGCGCTCAAGATACGCAGTATTTT
TRBD1	TRBV5-4	TRBJ1-1	.	CASSFPGGWDTEAFF	TGTGCCAGCAGCTTTCCAGGGGGCTGGGACACTGAAGCTTTCTTT
.	TRBV5-6	TRBJ2-1	.	CASSALVTPYNEQFF	TGTGCCAGCAGCGCCCTAGTTACCCCCTACAATGAGCAGTTCTTC
.	TRBV6-6	TRBJ2-7	.	CASSYLRGRHEQYF	TGTGCCAGCAGTTATCTCCGGGGGCGCCACGAGCAGTACTTC
TRBD1	TRBV7-9	TRBJ2-1	.	CASSPSGTGVGDEQFF	TGTGCCAGCAGCCCGTCCGGGACAGGGGTCGGGGATGAGCAGTTCTTC
.	TRBV7-2	TRBJ2-5	.	CASSFRGETQYF	TGTGCCAGCAGCTTTCGCGGAGAGACCCAGTACTTC
TRBD1	TRBV18	TRBJ1-1	.	CASSSTGVYTEAFF	TGTGCCAGCTCATCGACAGGGGTCTACACTGAAGCTTTCTTT
TRBD2	TRBV5-1	TRBJ2-1	.	CASSLGGNSGSSEQFF	TGCGCCAGCAGCTTGGGGGGAAACAGCGGGAGTTCGGAGCAGTTCTTC
TRBD2	TRBV11-2	TRBJ2-3	.	CASSRTSGRGADTQYF	TGTGCCAGCAGTAGGACTAGCGGCCGAGGGGCGGATACGCAGTATTTT
.	TRBV28	TRBJ1-2	.	CASRQGYGYTF	TGTGCCAGCAGACAGGGTTACGGCTACACCTTC
TRBD2	TRBV7-9	TRBJ2-7	.	CASSLTPASGNPHEQYF	TGTGCCAGCAGCCTCACCCCCGCTAGCGGGAACCCCCACGAGCAGTACTTC
.	TRBV6-4	TRBJ1-2	.	CASSDSFPQRAHYGYTF	TGTGCCAGCAGTGACTCGTTTCCACAGCGGGCGCATTATGGCTACACCTTC
TRBD1	TRBV7-8	TRBJ2-1	.	CASSRTGTFRNEQFF	TGTGCCAGCAGCCGGACAGGTACCTTTAGGAATGAGCAGTTCTTC
.	TRBV19	TRBJ1-3	.	CASSVTLSSGNTIYF	TGTGCCAGTAGTGTTACGCTCAGCTCTGGAAACACCATATATTTT
.	TRBV28	TRBJ2-7	.	CGTMLGPAYEQYF	TGTGGAACGATGCTAGGGCCAGCCTACGAGCAGTACTTC
TRBD2	TRBV28	TRBJ2-2	.	CASRSQAGVPPGELFF	TGTGCCAGCAGATCCCAAGCGGGAGTCCCCCCCGGGGAGCTGTTTTTT
TRBD2	TRBV10-3	TRBJ2-7	.	CATRVGAGRPSYEQYF	TGTGCCACCCGGGTTGGTGCCGGGAGGCCCTCCTACGAGCAGTACTTC
TRBD1	TRBV30	TRBJ2-3	.	CAWSDGTGGISDTQYF	TGTGCCTGGAGTGACGGGACAGGGGGCATCTCAGATACGCAGTATTTT
.	TRBV7-8	TRBJ1-4	.	CASSLLRPPSTNEKLFF	TGTGCCAGCAGCTTACTAAGGCCACCCTCAACTAATGAAAAACTGTTTTTT
TRBD1	TRBV19	TRBJ1-4	.	CASFSGDRDEKLFF	TGTGCCAGTTTCAGTGGGGACAGGGATGAAAAACTGTTTTTT
.	TRBV7-9	TRBJ2-7	.	CASSPRDQSGSYEQYF	TGTGCCAGCAGCCCCCGGGACCAGTCAGGATCCTACGAGCAGTACTTC
.	TRBV19	TRBJ1-3	once	CASSIRGSGNTIYF	TGTGCCAGTAGTATCAGGGGCTCTGGAAACACCATATATTTT
TRBD2	TRBV27	TRBJ2-7	.	CASTTGTSGSYEQYF	TGTGCCAGCACCACCGGGACTAGCGGATCCTACGAGCAGTACTTC
TRBD1	TRBV7-6	TRBJ1-2	.	CASSPGGTGTGDNYGYTF	TGTGCCAGCAGTCCAGGGGGGACCGGGACAGGGGATAACTATGGCTACACCTTC
.	TRBV7-9	TRBJ2-3	few	CASSPVGKAEFNTDTQYF	TGTGCCAGCAGCCCAGTGGGAAAAGCGGAATTCAACACAGATACGCAGTATTTT
TRBD2	TRBV4-2	TRBJ2-7	.	CASSQTTSGFYEQYF	TGTGCCAGCAGCCAAACGACTAGCGGATTCTACGAGCAGTACTTC
TRBD2	TRBV29-1	TRBJ2-5	.	CSVVGLAGENQETQYF	TGCAGCGTTGTGGGACTAGCGGGAGAAAACCAAGAGACCCAGTACTTC
TRBD1	TRBV18	TRBJ2-4	.	CASSPGQGNIQYF	TGTGCCAGCTCCCCGGGACAGGGGAACATTCAGTACTTC
.	TRBV30	TRBJ1-5	.	CAWSGARGDQPQHF	TGTGCCTGGAGTGGGGCGAGAGGGGATCAGCCCCAGCATTTT
.	TRBV18	TRBJ2-7	.	CASSLREHEQYF	TGTGCCAGCTCCCTAAGGGAGCACGAGCAGTACTTC
.	TRBV29-1	TRBJ2-2	.	CSVLVSGIPNTGELFF	TGCAGCGTTCTGGTTAGTGGGATTCCTAACACCGGGGAGCTGTTTTTT
.	TRBV27	TRBJ1-3	.	CASSLSWGGHGNTIYF	TGTGCCAGCAGTTTATCGTGGGGTGGGCATGGAAACACCATATATTTT